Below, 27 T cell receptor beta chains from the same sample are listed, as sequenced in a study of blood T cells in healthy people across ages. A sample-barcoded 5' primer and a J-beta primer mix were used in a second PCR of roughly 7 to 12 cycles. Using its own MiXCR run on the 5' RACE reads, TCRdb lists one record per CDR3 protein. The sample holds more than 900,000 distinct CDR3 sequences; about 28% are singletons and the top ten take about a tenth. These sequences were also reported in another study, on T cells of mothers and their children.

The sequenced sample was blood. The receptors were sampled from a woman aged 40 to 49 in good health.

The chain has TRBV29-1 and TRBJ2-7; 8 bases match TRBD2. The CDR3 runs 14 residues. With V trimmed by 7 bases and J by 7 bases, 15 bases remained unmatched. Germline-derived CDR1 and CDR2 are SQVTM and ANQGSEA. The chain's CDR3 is CSAERGQFIYEQYF. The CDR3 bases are TGCAGCGCTGAGCGGGGGCAATTCATCTATGAGCAGTACTTC.

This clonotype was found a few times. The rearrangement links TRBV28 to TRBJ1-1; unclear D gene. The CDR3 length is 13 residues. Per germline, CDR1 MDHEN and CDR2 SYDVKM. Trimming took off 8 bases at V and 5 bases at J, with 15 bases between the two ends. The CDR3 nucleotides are TGTGCCAGCGTCAGAGGGATGGGAACTGAAGCTTTCTTT. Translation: CASVRGMGTEAFF.

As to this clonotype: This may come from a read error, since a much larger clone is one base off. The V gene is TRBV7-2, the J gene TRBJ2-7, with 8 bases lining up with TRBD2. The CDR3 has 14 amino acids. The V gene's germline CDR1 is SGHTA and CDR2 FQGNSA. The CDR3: CAISSPGGLYEQYF. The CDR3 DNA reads TGTGCCATCAGCTCCCCGGGGGGGCTTTACGAGCAGTACTTC.

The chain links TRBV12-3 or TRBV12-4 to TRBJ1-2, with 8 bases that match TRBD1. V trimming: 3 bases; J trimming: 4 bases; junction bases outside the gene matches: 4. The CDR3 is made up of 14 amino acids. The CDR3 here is CASSFNDRGYGYTF. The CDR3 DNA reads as TGTGCCAGCAGTTTCAATGACAGGGGCTATGGCTACACCTTC.

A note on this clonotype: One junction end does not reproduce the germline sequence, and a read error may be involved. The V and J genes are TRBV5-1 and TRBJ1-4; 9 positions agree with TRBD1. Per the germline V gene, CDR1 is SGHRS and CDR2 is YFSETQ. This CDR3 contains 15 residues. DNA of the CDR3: TGCGTCAGCAGCTTGGGGACAGGGAGGGATGAACAACTGTTTTTT. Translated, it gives CVSSLGTGRDEQLFF.

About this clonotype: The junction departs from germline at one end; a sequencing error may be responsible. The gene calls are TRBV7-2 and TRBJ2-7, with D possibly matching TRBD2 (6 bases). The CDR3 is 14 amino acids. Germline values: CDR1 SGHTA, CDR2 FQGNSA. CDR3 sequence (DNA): TGTGCCAACAGCTCTCATGCGGGGTCCTACGAGCAGTACTTC. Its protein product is CANSSHAGSYEQYF. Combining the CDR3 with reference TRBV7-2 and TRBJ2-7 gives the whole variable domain GAGVSQSPSNKVTEKGKDVELRCDPISGHTALYWYRQSLGQGLEFLIYFQGNSAPDKSGLPSDRFSAERTGGSVSTLTIQRTQQEDSAVYLCANSSHAGSYEQYFGPGTRLTVT.

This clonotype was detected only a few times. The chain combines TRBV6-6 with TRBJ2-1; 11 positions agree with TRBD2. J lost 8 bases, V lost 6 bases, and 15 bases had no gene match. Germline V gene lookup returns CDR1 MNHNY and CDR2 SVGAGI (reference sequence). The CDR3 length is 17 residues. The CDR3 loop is CASRRDLAGGRGDEQFF. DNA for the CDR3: TGTGCCAGCAGACGTGACCTAGCGGGGGGACGAGGGGATGAGCAGTTCTTC.

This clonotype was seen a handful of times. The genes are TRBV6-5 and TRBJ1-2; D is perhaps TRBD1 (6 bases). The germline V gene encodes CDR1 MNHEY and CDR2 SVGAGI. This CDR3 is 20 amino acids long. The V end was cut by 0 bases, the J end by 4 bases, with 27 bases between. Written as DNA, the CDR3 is TGTGCCAGCAGTTACTCGGGGCCACAGGGTGGACTAGGAATGACCTATGGCTACACCTTC. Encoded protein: CASSYSGPQGGLGMTYGYTF.

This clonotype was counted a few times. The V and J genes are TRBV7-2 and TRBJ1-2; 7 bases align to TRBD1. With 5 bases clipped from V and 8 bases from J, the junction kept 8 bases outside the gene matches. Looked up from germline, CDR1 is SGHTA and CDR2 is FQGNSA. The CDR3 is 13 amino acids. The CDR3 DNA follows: TGTGCCAGCAGCGCGGGACAGTTGGGAGGCTACACCTTC. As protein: CASSAGQLGGYTF.

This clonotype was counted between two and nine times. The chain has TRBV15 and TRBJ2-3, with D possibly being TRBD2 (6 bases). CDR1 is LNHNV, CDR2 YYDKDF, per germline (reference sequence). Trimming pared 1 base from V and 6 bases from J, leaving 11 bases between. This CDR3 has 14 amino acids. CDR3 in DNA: TGTGCCACCAGCAGAGTGGCGGGGAGGGATACGCAGTATTTT. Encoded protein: CATSRVAGRDTQYF.

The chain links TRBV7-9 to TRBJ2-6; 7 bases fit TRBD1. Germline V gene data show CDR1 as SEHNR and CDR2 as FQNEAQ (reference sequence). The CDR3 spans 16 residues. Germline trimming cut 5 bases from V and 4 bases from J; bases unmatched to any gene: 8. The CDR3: CASSPRQGPGANVLTF. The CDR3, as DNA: TGTGCCAGCAGCCCTCGACAGGGACCCGGGGCCAACGTCCTGACTTTC.

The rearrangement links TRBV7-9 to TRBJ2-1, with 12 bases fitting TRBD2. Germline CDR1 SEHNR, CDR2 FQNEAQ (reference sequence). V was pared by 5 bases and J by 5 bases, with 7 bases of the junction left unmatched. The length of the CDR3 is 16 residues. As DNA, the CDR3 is TGTGCCAGCAGCCCTCTAGCGGGGGGGCCGGACAATGAGCAGTTCTTC. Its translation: CASSPLAGGPDNEQFF.

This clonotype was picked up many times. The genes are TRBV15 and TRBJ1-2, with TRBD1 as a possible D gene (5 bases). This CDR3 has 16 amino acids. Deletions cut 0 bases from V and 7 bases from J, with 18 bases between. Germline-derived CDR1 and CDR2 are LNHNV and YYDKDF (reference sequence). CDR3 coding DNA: TGTGCCACCAGCAGAGATCTGGGGGTGCCGGCGTTTGGCTACACCTTC. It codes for CATSRDLGVPAFGYTF.

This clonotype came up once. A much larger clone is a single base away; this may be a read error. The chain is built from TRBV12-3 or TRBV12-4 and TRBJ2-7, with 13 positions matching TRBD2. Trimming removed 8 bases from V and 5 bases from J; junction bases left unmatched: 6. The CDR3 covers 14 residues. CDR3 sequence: CASQTSGGSHEQYF. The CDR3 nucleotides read TGTGCCAGCCAGACTAGCGGGGGGTCCCACGAGCAGTACTTC.

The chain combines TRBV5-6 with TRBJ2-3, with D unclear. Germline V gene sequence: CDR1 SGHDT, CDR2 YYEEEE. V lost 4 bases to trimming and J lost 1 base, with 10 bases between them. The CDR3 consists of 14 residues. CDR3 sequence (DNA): TGTGCCAGCAGCCGGAAGTATGGCACAGATACGCAGTATTTT. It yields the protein CASSRKYGTDTQYF.

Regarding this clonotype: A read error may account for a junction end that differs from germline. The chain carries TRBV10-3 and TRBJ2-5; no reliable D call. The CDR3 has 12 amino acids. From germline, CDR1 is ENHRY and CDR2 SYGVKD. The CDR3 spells CAVSGYQETQYF. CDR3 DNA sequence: TGTGCCGTCAGTGGGTACCAAGAGACCCAGTACTTC.

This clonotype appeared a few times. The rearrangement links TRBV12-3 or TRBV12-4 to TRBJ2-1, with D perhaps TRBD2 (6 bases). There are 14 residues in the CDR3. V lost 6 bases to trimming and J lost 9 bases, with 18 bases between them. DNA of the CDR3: TGTGCCAGCAGCAAAGCCGGGACTTTGGCTGAGCAGTTCTTC. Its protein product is CASSKAGTLAEQFF.

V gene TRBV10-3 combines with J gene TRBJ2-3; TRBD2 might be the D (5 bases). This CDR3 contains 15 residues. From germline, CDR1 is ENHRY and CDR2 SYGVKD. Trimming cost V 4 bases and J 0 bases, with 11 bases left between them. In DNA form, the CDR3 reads TGTGCCATCAGTGGGGTAGGCGGGAGCACAGATACGCAGTATTTT. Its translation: CAISGVGGSTDTQYF.

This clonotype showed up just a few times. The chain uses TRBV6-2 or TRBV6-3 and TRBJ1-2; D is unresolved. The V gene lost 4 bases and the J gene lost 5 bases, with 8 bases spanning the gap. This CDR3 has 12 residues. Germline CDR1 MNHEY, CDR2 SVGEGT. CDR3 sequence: CASSSSAYGYTF. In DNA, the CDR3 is TGTGCCAGCAGTTCGAGCGCGTATGGCTACACCTTC.

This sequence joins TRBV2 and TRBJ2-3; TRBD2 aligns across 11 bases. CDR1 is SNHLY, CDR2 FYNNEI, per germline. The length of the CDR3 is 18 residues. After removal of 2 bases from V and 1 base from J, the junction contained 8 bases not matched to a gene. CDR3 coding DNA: TGTGCCAGCAGTGAAAGCTGGCTAGCGGGGGGCCGCACAGATACGCAGTATTTT. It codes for CASSESWLAGGRTDTQYF.

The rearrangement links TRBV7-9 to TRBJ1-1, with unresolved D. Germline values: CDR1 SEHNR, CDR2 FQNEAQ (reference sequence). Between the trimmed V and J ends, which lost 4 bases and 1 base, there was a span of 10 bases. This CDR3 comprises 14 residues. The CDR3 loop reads CASSSGSANTEAFF. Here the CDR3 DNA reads TGTGCCAGCAGCTCCGGGAGCGCGAACACTGAAGCTTTCTTT.

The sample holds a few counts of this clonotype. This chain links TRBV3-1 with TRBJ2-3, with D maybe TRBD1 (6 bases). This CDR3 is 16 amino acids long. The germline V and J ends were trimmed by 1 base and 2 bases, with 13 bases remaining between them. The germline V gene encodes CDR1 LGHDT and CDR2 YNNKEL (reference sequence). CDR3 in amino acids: CASSQGSAGATDTQYF. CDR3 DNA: TGTGCCAGCAGCCAAGGTTCGGCAGGGGCCACAGATACGCAGTATTTT.

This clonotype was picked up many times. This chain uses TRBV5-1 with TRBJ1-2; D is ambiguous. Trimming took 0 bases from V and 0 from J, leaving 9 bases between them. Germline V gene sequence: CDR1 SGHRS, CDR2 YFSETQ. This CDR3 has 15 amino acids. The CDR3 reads CASSLGWTANYGYTF. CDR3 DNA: TGCGCCAGCAGCTTGGGATGGACTGCTAACTATGGCTACACCTTC.

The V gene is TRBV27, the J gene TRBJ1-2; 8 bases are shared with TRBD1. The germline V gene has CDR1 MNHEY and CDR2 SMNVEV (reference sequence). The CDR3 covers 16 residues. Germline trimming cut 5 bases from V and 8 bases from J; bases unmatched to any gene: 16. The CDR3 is CASSDLHGTGKGGYTF. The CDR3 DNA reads TGTGCCAGCAGTGATCTCCACGGGACAGGCAAAGGGGGCTACACCTTC.

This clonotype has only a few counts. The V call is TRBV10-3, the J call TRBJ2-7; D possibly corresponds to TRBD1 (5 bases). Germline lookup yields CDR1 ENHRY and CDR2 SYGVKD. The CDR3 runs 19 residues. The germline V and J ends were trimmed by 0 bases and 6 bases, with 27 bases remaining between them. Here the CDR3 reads CAISESGHRGLGRGGEQYF. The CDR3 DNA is TGTGCCATCAGTGAGTCTGGACATAGGGGTCTAGGAAGGGGCGGCGAGCAGTACTTC.

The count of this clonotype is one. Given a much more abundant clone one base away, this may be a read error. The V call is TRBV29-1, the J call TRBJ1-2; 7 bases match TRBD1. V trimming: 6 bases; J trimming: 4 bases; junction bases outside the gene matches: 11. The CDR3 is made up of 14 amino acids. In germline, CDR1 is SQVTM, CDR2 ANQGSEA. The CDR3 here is CSVDPGQAGYGYTF. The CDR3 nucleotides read TGCAGCGTCGATCCCGGACAGGCGGGCTATGGCTACACCTTC.

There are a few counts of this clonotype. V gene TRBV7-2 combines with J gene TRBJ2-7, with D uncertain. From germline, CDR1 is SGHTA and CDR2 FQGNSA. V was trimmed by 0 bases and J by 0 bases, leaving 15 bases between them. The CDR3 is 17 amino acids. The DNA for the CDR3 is TGTGCCAGCAGCTTAGCTGGATCCCGGAGCTCCTCCTACGAGCAGTACTTC. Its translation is CASSLAGSRSSSYEQYF.